The 22 T cell receptor beta chains below all came from one sample that was sequenced in a study of blood T cells in healthy people across ages. A second PCR of about 7 to 11 cycles used a sample-barcoded 5' primer and a J-beta primer mix. Via MiXCR, TCRdb re-called the 5' RACE reads, giving one row per CDR3 protein. The data show 1,800,000 or so distinct CDR3 sequences, around 42% seen once. Sequenced input: blood. The receptors were gathered from a human donor in good health.

Comments on this clonotype: Relative to the germline gene, one junction end is altered; a read error may explain this. The chain recombines TRBV4-2 with TRBJ1-6; D remains ambiguous. This CDR3 has 15 residues. Germline CDR1 reads LGHNA; CDR2 reads YNFKEQ. CDR3 sequence reads: CACSPDGFENSPLHF. DNA for the CDR3: TGTGCCTGCAGCCCCGATGGGTTCGAGAATTCACCCCTCCACTTT.

This clonotype was observed a handful of times. This chain links TRBV10-3 with TRBJ1-2; 7 bases agree with TRBD1. Losses at the gene ends were 4 bases for V and 8 bases for J; bases not matched to a gene: 10. Germline-derived CDR1 and CDR2 are ENHRY and SYGVKD. This CDR3 contains 14 residues. The CDR3 protein is CAISASDRVYGYTF. CDR3 nucleotide sequence: TGTGCCATCAGTGCCTCCGACAGGGTATACGGCTACACCTTC.

This clonotype was seen a handful of times. V gene TRBV20-1 combines with J gene TRBJ2-7; D may be TRBD1 or TRBD2 (6 bases each). This CDR3 region has 15 residues. Trimming cost V 1 base and J 6 bases, with 19 bases left between them. CDR1 is DFQATT and CDR2 is SNEGSKA in the germline V gene (reference sequence). CDR3 nucleotides: TGCAGTGCTAGAGCCGCGCGGGACACATGGCGCGAGCAGTACTTC. Protein product: CSARAARDTWREQYF.

The V gene is TRBV2, the J gene TRBJ2-3, with D perhaps matching TRBD2 (6 bases). Trimming took 7 bases from V and 1 from J, leaving 18 bases between them. The CDR3 is made up of 16 amino acids. In germline, CDR1 is SNHLY, CDR2 FYNNEI. CDR3 in amino acids: CASTPLRGVGTDTQYF. CDR3 DNA: TGTGCCAGCACCCCGTTACGCGGGGTTGGCACAGATACGCAGTATTTT. The variable domain in full, completed from reference TRBV2 and TRBJ2-3, reads EPEVTQTPSHQVTQMGQEVILRCVPISNHLYFYWYRQILGQKVEFLVSFYNNEISEKSEIFDDQFSVERPDGSNFTLKIRSTKLEDSAMYFCASTPLRGVGTDTQYFGPGTRLTVL.

The gene calls are TRBV2 and TRBJ1-5; 12 positions match TRBD1. V shed 4 bases, J shed 9 bases, and the junction held 16 bases outside the gene matches. There are 18 residues in the CDR3. Germline V gene lookup returns CDR1 SNHLY and CDR2 FYNNEI. CDR3 sequence (DNA): TGTGCCAGCAGTGGGGGGTTCTCCGGGACAGGGGGCTTTCTGCCCCAGCATTTT. Translated, it gives CASSGGFSGTGGFLPQHF.

The gene calls are TRBV6-1 and TRBJ1-1; D not certain. Germline-derived CDR1 and CDR2 are MNHNS and SASEGT. V gave up 9 bases and J gave up 3 bases, with 5 bases separating them. This CDR3 spans 10 amino acids. The CDR3 DNA reads as TGTGCCAGTGAAGACACTGAAGCTTTCTTT. This sequence encodes CASEDTEAFF.

This clonotype was counted between two and nine times. The CDR3 protein is CASSSGLAGGHEQYF. In DNA form, the CDR3 reads TGTGCCAGCAGCTCCGGACTAGCGGGGGGCCACGAGCAGTACTTC. This chain joins TRBV7-2 and TRBJ2-7; 14 bases line up with TRBD2. The CDR3 sequence is 15 residues long. The J segment lost 5 bases and the V segment lost 4 bases, leaving 4 bases of the junction unmatched. Looked up from germline, CDR1 is SGHTA and CDR2 is FQGNSA.

This clonotype was picked up a small number of times. An end of the junction differs from the germline gene, which may be a read error. This chain links TRBV13 with TRBJ2-4, with a weak D call TRBD1 (6 bases). The CDR3 is 15 residues long. Germline CDR1 PRHDT, CDR2 FYEKMQ (reference sequence). The CDR3 coding sequence is TGTGCCAGCAGCACCTTGACAGGAACCAAAAACATTCGGTACTTC. Amino acids: CASSTLTGTKNIRYF.

The rearrangement links TRBV6-6 to TRBJ1-2, with a weak D call TRBD1 (6 bases). This CDR3 comprises 13 residues. Germline CDR1 and CDR2: MNHNY and SVGAGI (reference sequence). The V and J ends lost 6 bases and 5 bases respectively, with 13 bases between them. Here the CDR3 DNA reads TGTGCCAGCAGCAGGGGCAGCGAGTATGGCTACACCTTC. This encodes CASSRGSEYGYTF.

This clonotype has only a few counts. The chain employs TRBV3-1 and TRBJ1-5; maybe TRBD1 (5 bases). CDR1 is LGHDT, CDR2 YNNKEL, per germline (reference sequence). The CDR3 length is 13 residues. V lost 8 bases and J lost 5, with 13 bases in between. The CDR3 sequence: CASRGDGDQPQHF. In nucleotides, the CDR3 is TGTGCCAGCCGCGGGGACGGGGATCAGCCCCAGCATTTT.

The gene calls are TRBV7-8 and TRBJ1-5; weak D call: TRBD1 (5 bases). Per germline, CDR1 SGHVS and CDR2 FQNEAQ. This CDR3 is built from 17 residues. V was cut by 3 bases and J by 3 bases, with 18 bases left in between. CDR3 sequence (DNA): TGTGCCAGCAGCTTGGGACGGAGCCGAACCTTCAATCAGCCCCAGCATTTT. Residues: CASSLGRSRTFNQPQHF.

The chain couples TRBV5-1 to TRBJ2-3; D gene ambiguous. The germline V gene encodes CDR1 SGHRS and CDR2 YFSETQ. The CDR3 extends over 14 amino acids. Trimming pared 0 bases from V and 5 bases from J, leaving 10 bases between. CDR3 nucleotide sequence: TGCGCCAGCAGCTTGGATGTGAATGGAGATACGCAGTATTTT. Its protein product is CASSLDVNGDTQYF.

This chain connects TRBV10-3 to TRBJ2-1, with 7 bases that match TRBD1. In germline, CDR1 is ENHRY, CDR2 SYGVKD. Trimming removed 4 bases from V and 5 bases from J; junction bases left unmatched: 17. The CDR3 loop spans 18 amino acids. The CDR3: CAISAKPMTGFEDNEQFF. For the CDR3, the DNA is TGTGCCATCAGTGCAAAACCAATGACAGGGTTTGAGGACAATGAGCAGTTCTTC.

This chain's CDR3 is CASSTRTGSQETQYF. The CDR3 DNA is TGTGCCAGCAGCACCCGGACAGGGAGTCAAGAGACCCAGTACTTC. J is TRBJ2-5 and V is TRBV9; TRBD1 agrees at 8 bases. The CDR3 runs to 15 residues. V lost 4 bases and J lost 2; bases outside the gene matches: 7. From germline, CDR1 is SGDLS and CDR2 YYNGEE. Full variable domain (rest looked up from reference TRBV9 and TRBJ2-5): DSGVTQTPKHLITATGQRVTLRCSPRSGDLSVYWYQQSLDQGLQFLIQYYNGEERAKGNILERFSAQQFPDLHSELNLSSLELGDSALYFCASSTRTGSQETQYFGPGTRLLVL.

The CDR3 protein is CATSTRTGSYGYTF. CDR3 bases: TGTGCCACCAGCACAAGGACAGGGTCCTATGGCTACACCTTC. V and J are TRBV15 and TRBJ1-2; 8 nucleotides agree with TRBD1. The V gene's germline CDR1 is LNHNV and CDR2 YYDKDF (reference sequence). This CDR3 comprises 14 residues. V shed 4 bases and J 4 bases; nucleotides not matched to a gene: 5. The entire variable domain, with the rest obtained from reference TRBV15 and TRBJ1-2, is as follows: DAMVIQNPRYQVTQFGKPVTLSCSQTLNHNVMYWYQQKSSQAPKLLFHYYDKDFNNEADTPDNFQSRRPNTSFCFLDIRSPGLGDTAMYLCATSTRTGSYGYTFGSGTRLTVV.

The rearrangement links TRBV3-1 to TRBJ2-7; D is ambiguous. CDR3 size: 13 residues. V gave up 3 bases and J gave up 2 bases, with 8 bases separating them. The V gene's germline CDR1 is LGHDT and CDR2 YNNKEL (reference sequence). As DNA, the CDR3 is TGTGCCAGCAGCCATCACTCCGCCTACGAGCAGTACTTC. Translating gives CASSHHSAYEQYF.

This rearrangement joins TRBV20-1 to TRBJ2-3; possible D gene TRBD1, 6 bases. The CDR3 extends over 15 amino acids. CDR1 and CDR2 (germline): DFQATT, SNEGSKA (reference sequence). V dropped 6 bases and J dropped 0 bases, with 16 bases sitting between them. The CDR3 reads CSALIQGFSTDTQYF. CDR3 nucleotides: TGCAGTGCCCTGATACAGGGATTTAGCACAGATACGCAGTATTTT.

V and J are TRBV9 and TRBJ1-6, with D possibly TRBD1 on 6 matching bases. There are 16 residues in the CDR3. Germline V gene data show CDR1 as SGDLS and CDR2 as YYNGEE. The V gene lost 0 bases and the J gene lost 7 bases, with 14 bases spanning the gap. The CDR3 nucleotides are TGTGCCAGCAGCGTAGGTCCTCAACAGGGAAATTCACCCCTCCACTTT. Translating it yields CASSVGPQQGNSPLHF.

The V and J genes are TRBV4-3 and TRBJ2-5, with 7 bases aligning to TRBD1. The CDR3 is 18 residues long. The trim removed 4 bases at V and 11 bases at J, leaving 25 bases unmatched. Germline assignment: CDR1 LGHNA and CDR2 YSLEER. The CDR3 DNA reads as TGCGCCAGCAGCCCATTGGGACAGCGGACCGACAGGCGCAATGAGCAGTACTTC. Amino acids: CASSPLGQRTDRRNEQYF.

The V gene is TRBV20-1, the J gene TRBJ2-5; a weak D match, TRBD1 (6 bases). V dropped 4 bases and J dropped 1 base, with 16 bases sitting between them. Germline CDR1 and CDR2: DFQATT and SNEGSKA (reference sequence). The CDR3 has 15 amino acids. DNA of the CDR3: TGCAGTGCTACGGGACAACCTAAAGGCCAAGAGACCCAGTACTTC. Protein sequence: CSATGQPKGQETQYF.

This clonotype was observed a handful of times. The gene calls are TRBV6-5 and TRBJ2-3; D is ambiguous. Germline values: CDR1 MNHEY, CDR2 SVGAGI. The ends were cut back, 6 bases at V and 0 bases at J, with 16 bases in the middle. This CDR3 contains 16 residues. In DNA, the CDR3 is TGTGCCAGCAGGGGCGGCGGCAGACCTAGCACAGATACGCAGTATTTT. It yields the protein CASRGGGRPSTDTQYF.

A few counts support this clonotype. The gene calls are TRBV20-1 and TRBJ2-7; 7 bases match TRBD2. V lost 6 bases and J lost 3; bases outside the gene matches: 11. CDR1 is DFQATT, CDR2 SNEGSKA, per germline (reference sequence). This CDR3 spans 14 amino acids. CDR3 sequence reads: CSARAQRGNYEQYF. CDR3 DNA sequence: TGCAGTGCCAGGGCCCAGCGGGGAAACTACGAGCAGTACTTC.